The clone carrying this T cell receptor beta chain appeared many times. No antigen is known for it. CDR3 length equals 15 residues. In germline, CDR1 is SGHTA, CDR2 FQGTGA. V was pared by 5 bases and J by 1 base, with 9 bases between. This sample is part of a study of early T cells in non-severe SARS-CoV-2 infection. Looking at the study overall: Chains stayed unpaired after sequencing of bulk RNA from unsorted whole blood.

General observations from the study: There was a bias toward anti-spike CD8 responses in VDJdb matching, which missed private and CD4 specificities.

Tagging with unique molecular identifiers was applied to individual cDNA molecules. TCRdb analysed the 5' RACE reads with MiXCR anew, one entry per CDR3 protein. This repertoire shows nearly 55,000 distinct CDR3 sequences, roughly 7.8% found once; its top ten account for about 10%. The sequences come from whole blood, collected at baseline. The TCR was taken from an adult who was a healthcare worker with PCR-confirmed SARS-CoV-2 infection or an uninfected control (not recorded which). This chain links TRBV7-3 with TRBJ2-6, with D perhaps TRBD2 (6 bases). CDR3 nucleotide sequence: TGTGCCAGCAGCCCAGGGACTTCTGGGGCCAACGTCCTGACTTTC. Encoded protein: CASSPGTSGANVLTF.